This T cell receptor beta chain was obtained from a study of blood T cell repertoires in COVID-19. Assay used: immunoSEQ multiplex PCR; TCRdb lists only in-frame clones, some missing. The table lists about 480,000 clones, around 87% of them singletons. Germline CDR1 reads SGHDT; CDR2 reads YYEEEE. The CDR3 consists of 15 residues. Trimming took 1 base from V and 8 from J, leaving 13 bases between them. The sequence came from a woman aged 40 to 50 who had recovered from COVID-19. This chain uses TRBV5-6 with TRBJ2-6; TRBD2 is a possible D gene (5 bases). Material: PBMCs or T cells enriched from blood (not recorded which). CDR3 sequence (DNA): TGTGCCAGCAGCTTGCTATCTGGGGAGACCAACGTCCTGACTTTC. The encoded protein is CASSLLSGETNVLTF. Together with reference TRBV5-6 and TRBJ2-6, the CDR3 gives the full variable domain: DAGVTQSPTHLIKTRGQQVTLRCSPKSGHDTVSWYQQALGQGPQFIFQYYEEEERQRGNFPDRFSGHQFPNYSSELNVNALLLGDSALYLCASSLLSGETNVLTFGAGSRLTVL.